Detailed here is one T cell receptor (beta chain). Trimming removed 1 base at V and 7 bases at J, with 10 bases between. CDR3 size: 14 residues. Germline-derived CDR1 and CDR2 are SGHVS and FQNEAQ. This specimen comes from a study of blood T cell repertoires in COVID-19. Whole-study context: The analysed material was cDNA or gDNA that came from T cells, B-cell-depleted T cells, or PBMCs.

Cohort placement rested on clinical history that participants reported themselves. Sequencing used immunoSEQ multiplex PCR; TCRdb keeps in-frame clones, though not all of them. The sample consists of under 250,000 clones, around 85% of them appearing once. This TCR was recovered from a woman aged 50 to 65 with acute COVID-19. The sequenced sample consisted of PBMCs or T cells enriched from blood (not recorded which). The chain recombines TRBV7-8 with TRBJ1-4; possibly TRBD1 for D (6 bases). The CDR3 DNA reads TGTGCCAGCAGCTTAGACAGGGTCAGTGAAAAACTGTTTTTT. Amino acid sequence: CASSLDRVSEKLFF.